The 8 T cell receptor beta chains given below trace back to one sample, sequenced in a study of regulatory T cells in long-lasting Graves disease. Time point described: newly diagnosed GD, antithyroid drugs for less than 3 months. The TCR library was prepared using RNA isolated from PBMCs. Library construction for TCR beta used iRepertoire HTBI primers and Arm-PCR of CDR3 regions. TCRdb independently ran MiXCR on the multiplex PCR reads; one entry per CDR3 protein. The table has roughly 510,000 distinct CDR3 sequences, 15% to 20% seen once. The sample also formed part of further work on T cells in Graves' hyperthyroidism and ophthalmopathy.

The sample here was peripheral blood mononuclear cells (PBMCs), taken at new diagnosis, from a patient treated with antithyroid drugs. These receptor sequences come from a man aged 18 to 29 with Graves disease.

This clonotype has at least ten counts. The genes are TRBV11-3 and TRBJ2-2; 8 nucleotides align to TRBD1. V was pared by 5 bases and J by 6 bases, with 8 bases of the junction left unmatched. CDR1 is SGHNT, CDR2 YENEEA, per germline. The CDR3 sequence is 15 residues long. The CDR3 here is CASSDLKDRAGELFF. In DNA form, the CDR3 reads TGTGCCAGCAGCGACCTTAAGGACAGGGCCGGGGAGCTGTTTTTT.

This clonotype occurred a few times. The chain uses TRBV3-1 and TRBJ2-5, with 10 bases identical to TRBD2. CDR1 and CDR2 (germline): LGHDT, YNNKEL (reference sequence). V lost 0 bases and J lost 11; bases outside the gene matches: 30. This CDR3 is built from 22 residues. The CDR3 spells CASSQERLVVAGGQGTYNEQYF. Here the CDR3 DNA reads TGTGCCAGCAGCCAAGAGCGTCTGGTGGTAGCGGGAGGTCAGGGGACCTACAATGAGCAGTACTTC.

The chain joins TRBV25-1 to TRBJ1-6; possible D gene TRBD1, 6 bases. There are 15 residues in the CDR3. Deletions cut 2 bases from V and 7 bases from J, with 12 bases between. Germline lookup yields CDR1 MGHDK and CDR2 SYGVNS. The CDR3 coding sequence is TGTGCCAGCAGTGAACAAGGGGGAGGGAATTCACCCCTCCACTTT. It is translated as CASSEQGGGNSPLHF.

This clonotype occurred a few times. V and J are TRBV20-1 and TRBJ2-5; 8 nucleotides align to TRBD2. Germline lookup yields CDR1 DFQATT and CDR2 SNEGSKA (reference sequence). The V gene end was trimmed by 6 bases and the J gene end by 4 bases; junction bases not matched to a gene: 10. CDR3 length: 14 amino acids. Here the CDR3 DNA reads TGCAGTGCCCAACGGGGGGGAAGGGGAGAGACCCAGTACTTC. Its translation: CSAQRGGRGETQYF.

This clonotype was counted ten times or more. The chain joins TRBV7-9 to TRBJ2-7, with 13 bases identical to TRBD2. Germline V gene lookup returns CDR1 SEHNR and CDR2 FQNEAQ (reference sequence). Losses at the gene ends were 4 bases for V and 4 bases for J; bases not matched to a gene: 7. The CDR3 spans 16 residues. CDR3 coding DNA: TGTGCCAGCAGCTACCGGACTAGCGGGAGTCCGTACGAGCAGTACTTC. Protein product: CASSYRTSGSPYEQYF.

In its sample, this clonotype was seen once. CDR3: CAVWGPGSNEQFF. CDR3 sequence (DNA): TGTGCCGTCTGGGGGCCAGGCTCCAATGAGCAGTTCTTC. This sequence joins TRBV19 and TRBJ2-1; D may be TRBD1 (6 bases). The V end was cut by 11 bases, the J end by 6 bases, with 17 bases between. The CDR3 covers 13 residues. Germline V gene data show CDR1 as LNHDA and CDR2 as SQIVND (reference sequence). The variable domain in full, completed from reference TRBV19 and TRBJ2-1, reads DGGITQSPKYLFRKEGQNVTLSCEQNLNHDAMYWYRQDPGQGLRLIYYSQIVNDFQKGDIAEGYSVSREKKESFPLTVTSAQKNPTAFYLCAVWGPGSNEQFFGPGTRLTVL.

This clonotype was seen more than once but under ten times. The chain recombines TRBV28 with TRBJ2-7; the D is unclear. This CDR3 is built from 11 residues. The V end was cut by 7 bases, the J end by 3 bases, with 7 bases between. Germline CDR1 MDHEN, CDR2 SYDVKM. DNA for the CDR3: TGTGCCAGCATAACGGGCTACGAGCAGTACTTC. Translated: CASITGYEQYF.

This clonotype was counted only a few times. The CDR3 DNA reads as TGTGCCAGCAGCTTCCTCTCTGGAGGGGATGAGCAGTTCTTC. It codes for CASSFLSGGDEQFF. The chain links TRBV7-9 to TRBJ2-1; TRBD2 is a possible D gene (6 bases). Germline-derived CDR1 and CDR2 are SEHNR and FQNEAQ (reference sequence). Trimming cost V 3 bases and J 8 bases, with 14 bases left between them. The CDR3 totals 14 residues. The variable domain in full, with the rest retrieved from reference TRBV7-9 and TRBJ2-1, is DTGVSQNPRHKITKRGQNVTFRCDPISEHNRLYWYRQTLGQGPEFLTYFQNEAQLEKSRLLSDRFSAERPKGSFSTLEIQRTEQGDSAMYLCASSFLSGGDEQFFGPGTRLTVL.